This T cell receptor beta chain stems from a study of CD8+ T cells in alopecia areata (dated by TCRdb to the late 2010s). Some background on the complete study: Treated patients were enrolled in an open-label pilot trial of oral tofacitinib, 5 to 10 mg twice daily, for moderate-to-severe alopecia areata. Tofacitinib was administered for 6 to 18 months, and 6 months of follow-up off drug were then conducted to assess delayed response and recurrence. In treated patients, disease severity was measured using the SALT score, which gives the percentage of scalp surface area affected. To study T cell clonal expansion in alopecia areata, the researchers applied high-throughput TCRbeta sequencing to both the C3H/HeJ mouse model and human patients. Human TCRbeta sequencing covered scalp tissue and sorted CD4+ and CD8+ peripheral blood T cells from patchy and totalis/universalis alopecia areata patients and healthy controls. Patients on tofacitinib were biopsied at baseline and after 4 and 24 weeks of treatment, and several of the patients also had a later scalp biopsy. Clonality in the scalp was compared among normal scalp (n=4), patchy alopecia areata scalp (n=8), and alopecia totalis/universalis scalp (n=8). RNA was obtained with the PAXgene miRNA kit for fixed scalp, the miRNeasy kit for PBMCs, and the RNeasy kit for mouse skin. TCRbeta CDR3 regions were amplified by immunoSEQ multiplex PCR with 35 Vbeta forward and 13 Jbeta reverse primers.

This clone appeared a single time. Its recognized antigen is unknown. Within one base of it there is no much larger clone, and no base qualities were kept. From the cysteine through the phenylalanine, the CDR3 covers 10 amino acids. Left in the record is the CDR3 DNA by itself, 30 bases read in frame from the first base. At the junction V is shortened by 4 bases and J by 10 bases, with 5 bases in between. The study at large found these results: Many expanded lesional clones were found to persist in scalp and blood during tofacitinib treatment, and relapse after treatment cessation may be partly explained by this persistence. Compared with normal scalp, lesional scalp, particularly in alopecia totalis/universalis, had higher clonality and more expanded CD8+ clones, which suggests antigenic drive. Because the treated cohort was small and had just a single nonresponder, larger studies are needed to establish links between baseline CD8+ expansion and response. Scalp clonality and the number of expanded CD8+ clones among the top 100 scalp clones were significantly decreased by tofacitinib. Scalp TCR repertoire analysis is complicated because resident alphabeta T cells in normal human skin are also sequenced, whereas mouse skin is dominated by gammadelta T cells. Shared TCR sequences between patients were less evident than in mice, which may be partly attributable to HLA diversity in the patient population.

Library preparation employed the immunoSEQ multiplex PCR assay. To provide template for TCR sequencing, every sample had RNA extracted and reverse transcribed into cDNA. SuperScript III was used for first-strand cDNA synthesis, primed with a 2:1 mix of oligo-dT and random hexamers. A synthetic immune receptor repertoire was used to gauge amplification bias, and whatever bias remained was removed computationally. Under the source paper's analysis protocol: Raw reads were preprocessed to remove errors, and CDR3 was defined by IMGT conventions from the conserved cysteine to phenylalanine. Clonality was calculated as 1 minus Shannon entropy normalized by log2 of the number of productive unique TCRs. Whether scalp clones were CD4 or CD8 was inferred by matching scalp TCRbeta sequences against CD4 and CD8 repertoires sorted from blood. Here the immuneACCESS table is served through TCRdb, limited to in-frame sequences with V and J called. Missing clones are a known gap in these copies; in checked studies unresolved V genes cover under half, and the rest lacks a known reason. V and J calls and clone size follow that table, whereas D and trimming were derived from the DNA. Within this sample are approximately 210,000 clones, with more than 55% of them counted one time only. The ten largest account for 1% to 1.5% of the sample.

Reading the label with the study, this specimen's treatment or condition is: oral pan-JAK inhibitor, 5-10 mg twice daily. Lesional scalp punch biopsies and peripheral blood were obtained from alopecia areata patients. PBMCs were isolated by density centrifugation and stained for CD3, CD4 and CD8, and CD4+ and CD8+ T cells were sorted on a FACSAria. Sequences were derived from CD4+ T cells sorted from blood, sampled between weeks 44 and 45, from a patient treated with tofacitinib. Recombination linked TRBV23-1 to TRBJ2-1; no D gene is confidently identified. TRBV23-1 is reported as an ORF; its role is uncertain. The origin of this receptor is a human donor with alopecia areata. The bases read TGCGCCAGCAGTCTCCTCGAGCAGTTCTTC. Its protein reads: CASSLLEQFF.